This TCR beta chain was identified in a study of T cells in Graves' hyperthyroidism and ophthalmopathy. Study overall: Upon initial diagnosis and before any treatment, peripheral blood was collected. Broader study findings: Blood also contained most expanded thyroid clonotypes above 0.001.

Participants, patients aged 18 to 65, had newly diagnosed hyperthyroidism with a duration under 2 months. Remarks on this clonotype: The antigen remains unidentified.

Amplification of TCR beta CDR3 regions was performed using RNA transcripts as template. The TCR CDR3 first-round RT-PCR relied on the HTBI primer set. MiXCR was run by TCRdb on the multiplex PCR reads, yielding one entry per CDR3 protein. The data hold approximately 700,000 distinct CDR3 sequences, with around 15% observed a single time. The CDR3 totals 14 residues. The V end lost 6 bases, the J end lost 1 base, and 12 bases lay between the germline ends. Germline assignment: CDR1 SNHLY and CDR2 FYNNEI. This receptor was obtained from a man aged 18 to 29 with Graves' hyperthyroidism. This chain links TRBV2 with TRBJ1-1; no reliable D call. Sequencing input: blood. The CDR3 spells CASRAGYGNTEAFF. The CDR3 nucleotides read TGTGCCAGCAGAGCCGGGTATGGGAACACTGAAGCTTTCTTT.